This T cell receptor beta chain was captured in a study of T cell changes during pregnancy in multiple sclerosis. Clones were sequenced by immunoSEQ multiplex PCR, and TCRdb holds only the in-frame ones, with some missing. The sample contains tens of thousands of clones, roughly 91% of which appear only once. The CDR3 runs 17 residues. Trimming removed 4 bases from V and 0 bases from J; junction bases left unmatched: 7. Germline assignment: CDR1 MNHEY and CDR2 SMNVEV (reference sequence). Material: CD8+ T cells from peripheral blood mononuclear cells, obtained in the second trimester of pregnancy. V is TRBV27 and J is TRBJ1-2, with 11 bases lining up with TRBD1. This clonotype was sampled from a female donor with multiple sclerosis, enrolled in a pregnancy study. CDR3 sequence: CASSWGTGGKANYGYTF. CDR3 in DNA: TGTGCCAGCAGTTGGGGGACAGGGGGGAAAGCTAACTATGGCTACACCTTC.